Below are 2 T cell receptor beta chains sequenced from a single sample in a study of cytomegalovirus exposure and HLA in healthy donors. Primers included in the PCR were 60 Vbeta and 13 Jbeta primers. Some clones are missing from TCRdb's copy, which holds only in-frame ones; the method was immunoSEQ multiplex PCR. The specimen's table records about 190,000 clones. Sequenced sample: PBMCs. The receptors were sampled from a woman younger than 45 in good health and CMV-seropositive.

V is TRBV5-1 and J is TRBJ1-5; 7 bases are a match to TRBD1. Germline V gene data show CDR1 as SGHRS and CDR2 as YFSETQ. The V gene end was trimmed by 3 bases and the J gene end by 3 bases; junction bases not matched to a gene: 3. The CDR3 has 14 residues. The CDR3 DNA reads as TGCGCCAGCAGCTCGGGACAGCCCAATCAGCCCCAGCATTTT. It codes for CASSSGQPNQPQHF.

This chain uses TRBV6-1 with TRBJ2-7; a possible D gene is TRBD2 (5 bases). This CDR3 is built from 14 residues. Trimming shortened V by 8 bases and J by 0 bases, and 14 bases separated the two germline ends. Germline CDR1 and CDR2: MNHNS and SASEGT. This CDR3 is CASVTGFSSYEQYF. CDR3 sequence (DNA): TGTGCCAGCGTCACGGGGTTTAGCTCCTACGAGCAGTACTTC.